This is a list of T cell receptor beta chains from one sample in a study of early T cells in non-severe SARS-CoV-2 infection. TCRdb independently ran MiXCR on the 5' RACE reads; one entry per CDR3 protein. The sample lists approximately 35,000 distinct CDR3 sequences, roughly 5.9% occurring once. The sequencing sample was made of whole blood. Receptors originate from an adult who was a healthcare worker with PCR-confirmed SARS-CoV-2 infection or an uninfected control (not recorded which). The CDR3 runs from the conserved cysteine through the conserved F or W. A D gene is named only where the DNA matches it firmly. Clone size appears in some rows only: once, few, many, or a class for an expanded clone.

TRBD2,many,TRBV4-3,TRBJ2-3,CASSQDILAGGPSFSDTQYF,TGCGCCAGCAGCCAAGATATACTAGCGGGAGGCCCGAGCTTCTCAGATACGCAGTATTTT
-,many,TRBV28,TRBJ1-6,CASSLVQFNSPLHF,TGTGCCAGCAGTTTAGTTCAGTTTAATTCACCCCTCCACTTT
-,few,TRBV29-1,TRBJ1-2,CSVEHRVDGYTF,TGCAGCGTTGAACACAGGGTGGATGGCTACACCTTC
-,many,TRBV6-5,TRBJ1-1,CASSYSRVLGTEAFF,TGTGCCAGCAGTTACTCGAGGGTCTTGGGGACTGAAGCTTTCTTT
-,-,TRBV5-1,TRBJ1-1,CASSLGQATEAFF,TGCGCCAGCAGCTTGGGACAAGCCACTGAAGCTTTCTTT
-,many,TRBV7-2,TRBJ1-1,CASSLARVEAFF,TGTGCCAGCAGCTTAGCGAGAGTTGAAGCTTTCTTT
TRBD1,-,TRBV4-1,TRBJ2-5,CASSQPRTGADQETQYF,TGCGCCAGCAGCCAGCCTCGGACAGGGGCAGACCAAGAGACCCAGTACTTC
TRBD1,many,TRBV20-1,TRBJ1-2,CSASQGANRGYTF,TGCAGTGCTAGTCAGGGGGCGAATCGTGGCTACACCTTC
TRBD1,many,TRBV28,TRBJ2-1,CASSLRAGGLDEQFF,TGTGCCAGCAGTTTAAGGGCAGGGGGCCTCGATGAGCAGTTCTTC
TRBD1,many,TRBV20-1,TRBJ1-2,CSALQGALGYGYTF,TGCAGTGCTTTACAGGGGGCGCTGGGCTATGGCTACACCTTC
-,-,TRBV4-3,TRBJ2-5,CASSQVVSGRETQYF,TGCGCCAGCAGCCAAGTCGTCAGCGGACGGGAGACCCAGTACTTC
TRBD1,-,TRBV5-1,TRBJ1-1,CASSMTGGEAFF,TGCGCCAGCAGCATGACAGGGGGCGAAGCTTTCTTT
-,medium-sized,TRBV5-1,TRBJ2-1,CASSLGLSNEQFF,TGCGCCAGCAGCTTGGGACTGTCAAATGAGCAGTTCTTC
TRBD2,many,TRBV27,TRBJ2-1,CASGEAFGHVVAGGANEQFF,TGTGCCAGCGGTGAGGCTTTCGGACATGTTGTTGCGGGAGGGGCGAATGAGCAGTTCTTC
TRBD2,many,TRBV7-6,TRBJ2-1,CASSRQTSGSYNEQFF,TGTGCCAGCAGCCGGCAAACTAGCGGGAGCTACAATGAGCAGTTCTTC
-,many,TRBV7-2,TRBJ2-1,CASSPGHRGSYNEQFF,TGTGCCAGCAGCCCAGGTCATCGCGGCTCCTACAATGAGCAGTTCTTC
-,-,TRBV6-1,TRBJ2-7,CASSEWQLWRVYEQYF,TGTGCCAGCAGTGAGTGGCAGTTGTGGCGGGTCTACGAGCAGTACTTC
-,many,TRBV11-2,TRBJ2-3,CASSLLSANTDTQYF,TGTGCCAGCAGCTTATTGAGCGCAAACACAGATACGCAGTATTTT
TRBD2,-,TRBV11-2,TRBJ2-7,CASSRLGLVYEQYF,TGTGCCAGCAGCCGCCTGGGACTAGTCTACGAGCAGTACTTC
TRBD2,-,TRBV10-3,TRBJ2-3,CAISSGRESTDTQYF,TGTGCCATCAGTAGCGGGAGGGAAAGCACAGATACGCAGTATTTT
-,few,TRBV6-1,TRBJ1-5,CASSERNYSNQPQHF,TGTGCCAGCAGTGAACGGAACTATAGCAATCAGCCCCAGCATTTT
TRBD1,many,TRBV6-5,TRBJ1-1,CASSYTGQGTEAFF,TGTGCCAGCAGTTATACCGGACAGGGCACTGAAGCTTTCTTT
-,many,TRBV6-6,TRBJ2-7,CASSYGTVGYEQYF,TGTGCCAGCAGTTACGGGACGGTGGGCTACGAGCAGTACTTC
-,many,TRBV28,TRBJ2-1,CASSLESALYNEQFF,TGTGCCAGCAGTTTAGAGTCAGCTCTCTACAATGAGCAGTTCTTC
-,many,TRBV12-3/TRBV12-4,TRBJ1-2,CASSFSTRTWYGYTF,TGTGCCAGCAGTTTTTCGACCCGGACATGGTATGGCTACACCTTC
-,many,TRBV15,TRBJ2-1,CATSRDRGPRRNEQFF,TGTGCCACCAGCAGAGATAGAGGGCCTCGCCGCAATGAGCAGTTCTTC
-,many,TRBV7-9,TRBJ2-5,CASSWEVGLEETQYF,TGTGCCAGCAGCTGGGAGGTCGGGCTAGAGGAGACCCAGTACTTC
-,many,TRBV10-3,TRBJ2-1,CAISPDTYSEQFF,TGTGCCATCAGTCCGGACACATACAGTGAGCAGTTCTTC
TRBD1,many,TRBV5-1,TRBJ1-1,CASSVHRGRTEAFF,TGCGCCAGCAGCGTGCACAGGGGGAGGACTGAAGCTTTCTTT
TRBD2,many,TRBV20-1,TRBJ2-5,CSARPGLGLAGNLQETQYF,TGCAGTGCTAGGCCGGGCCTGGGACTAGCGGGAAACCTACAAGAGACCCAGTACTTC
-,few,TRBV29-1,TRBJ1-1,CSVESQPLNTEAFF,TGCAGCGTTGAGTCCCAGCCATTGAACACTGAAGCTTTCTTT
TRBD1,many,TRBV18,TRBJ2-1,CASSWDRGKYNEQFF,TGTGCCAGCTCATGGGACAGGGGTAAATACAATGAGCAGTTCTTC
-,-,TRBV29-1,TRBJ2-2,CSVVGPGELFF,TGCAGCGTTGTCGGACCCGGGGAGCTGTTTTTT
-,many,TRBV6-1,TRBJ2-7,CASSEPNEQYF,TGTGCCAGCAGTGAACCGAACGAGCAGTACTTC
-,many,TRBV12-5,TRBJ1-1,CASGNAAEAFF,TGTGCTAGTGGGAACGCGGCTGAAGCTTTCTTT
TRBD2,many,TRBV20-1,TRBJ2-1,CSPRLAGGPGYNEQFF,TGCAGTCCAAGACTAGCGGGAGGGCCGGGGTACAATGAGCAGTTCTTC
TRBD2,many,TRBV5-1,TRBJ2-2,CASSPTSGRNTGELFF,TGCGCCAGCAGCCCCACTAGCGGGAGGAACACCGGGGAGCTGTTTTTT
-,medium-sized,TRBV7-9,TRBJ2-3,CASSLLGQRGADTQYF,TGTGCCAGCAGCTTACTTGGGCAAAGGGGGGCAGATACGCAGTATTTT
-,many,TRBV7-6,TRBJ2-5,CASSSQRRGAIQETQYF,TGTGCCAGCAGCTCCCAGCGTCGTGGGGCCATCCAAGAGACCCAGTACTTC
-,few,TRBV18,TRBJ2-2,CASSTIGQGTGELFF,TGTGCCAGCTCAACCATCGGGCAGGGCACCGGGGAGCTGTTTTTT
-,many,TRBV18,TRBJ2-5,CASSPRGQETQYF,TGTGCCAGCTCACCCAGGGGCCAAGAGACCCAGTACTTC
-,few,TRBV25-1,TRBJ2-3,CASSDPRSSTDTQYF,TGTGCCAGCAGTGACCCTCGTTCGAGCACAGATACGCAGTATTTT
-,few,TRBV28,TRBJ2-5,CASNLQILKTQYF,TGTGCCAGCAACCTCCAGATTCTAAAGACCCAGTACTTC
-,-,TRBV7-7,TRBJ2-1,CASSPGNNREQFF,TGTGCTAGCAGCCCTGGAAATAATCGCGAGCAGTTCTTC
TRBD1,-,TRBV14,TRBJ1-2,CASSHSDRTAWGGYTF,TGTGCCAGCAGCCACTCGGACAGGACCGCGTGGGGTGGCTACACCTTC
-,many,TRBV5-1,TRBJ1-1,CASSLGTSLNTEAFF,TGCGCCAGCAGCTTGGGGACGTCTTTGAACACTGAAGCTTTCTTT
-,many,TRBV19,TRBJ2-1,CATYPRGDAHWHEQFF,TGTGCCACCTACCCGAGGGGGGACGCTCATTGGCATGAGCAGTTCTTC
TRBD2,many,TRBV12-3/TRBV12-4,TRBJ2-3,CASSLRLAEPTDTQYF,TGTGCCAGCAGTTTACGACTAGCGGAGCCCACAGATACGCAGTATTTT
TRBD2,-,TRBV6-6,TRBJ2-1,CASSRGLATIKDEQFF,TGTGCCAGCAGTCGTGGACTAGCCACGATTAAGGATGAGCAGTTCTTC
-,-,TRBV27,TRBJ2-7,CARVRVSPLGGQYF,TGTGCCCGAGTCCGTGTCTCGCCACTGGGAGGGCAGTACTTC
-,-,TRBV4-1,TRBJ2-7,CASSQDMGYEQYF,TGCGCCAGCAGCCAAGACATGGGCTACGAGCAGTACTTC
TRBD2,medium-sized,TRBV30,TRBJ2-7,CAWEREGRGEQYF,TGTGCCTGGGAGCGGGAGGGCCGCGGCGAGCAGTACTTC
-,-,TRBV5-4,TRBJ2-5,CASSFSLETQYF,TGTGCCAGCAGCTTTAGTTTGGAGACCCAGTACTTC
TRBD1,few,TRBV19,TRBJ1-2,CASRTSGTGSYGYTF,TGTGCCAGTAGAACGTCCGGGACAGGGAGTTATGGCTACACCTTC
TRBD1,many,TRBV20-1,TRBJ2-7,CSARGPGQGAYEQYF,TGCAGTGCTAGAGGTCCCGGACAGGGGGCCTACGAGCAGTACTTC
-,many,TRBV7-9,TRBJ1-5,CASSLETTAASNQPQHF,TGTGCCAGCAGCTTAGAGACTACGGCGGCTAGCAATCAGCCCCAGCATTTT
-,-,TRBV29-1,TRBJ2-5,CSVAPGGAQETQYF,TGCAGCGTTGCCCCCGGAGGAGCACAAGAGACCCAGTACTTC